This section outlines one TCR beta chain sequence together with its context. Its antigen is not known. The PCR used 60 Vbeta and 13 Jbeta primers. Authors' data handling: In a later analysis, the count reached 75 million to 90 million unique TCR beta chains, with around 11 million shared. TCRdb keeps only in-frame clones here, not all; method: immunoSEQ multiplex PCR. That table supplies the V and J calls and clone size; D and trimming were determined from the DNA. The sample contains about 180,000 clones, about 86% of which appear only once. The sample is drawn from a study of cytomegalovirus exposure and HLA in healthy donors. Germline V gives CDR1 SGHRS, CDR2 YFSETQ. Trimming removed 4 bases from V and 1 base from J; junction bases left unmatched: 11. The CDR3 length is 17 residues. Overall study results and limits: Many donors carried some public TCRs, although rarity characterized most TCR sequences. The study had only CMV serostatus as immune exposure information. Investigators reported 150 to 200 TCR beta chains as tied to cytomegalovirus.

The chain has TRBV5-1 and TRBJ1-1, with 9 bases that match TRBD1. The source material was PBMCs. The sequence derives from a woman younger than 45 in good health and CMV-seronegative. The CDR3 nucleotides are TGCGCCAGCAGCCCCGGGACAGGGATACAAAAGAACACTGAAGCTTTCTTT. Its translation: CASSPGTGIQKNTEAFF.